The 22 T cell receptor beta chains presented below share a single source sample, sequenced in a study of cytomegalovirus exposure and HLA in healthy donors. Some clones are missing from TCRdb's copy, which holds only in-frame ones; the method was immunoSEQ multiplex PCR. Of 200,000 or so clones in the sample, around 88% are singletons; the top ten hold 2.9%. Sequences were obtained from PBMCs. The receptors were gathered from a woman younger than 35 in good health and CMV-seronegative.

The chain has TRBV5-1 and TRBJ2-3, with 10 bases fitting TRBD1. With 4 bases clipped from V and 0 bases from J, the junction kept 5 bases outside the gene matches. Germline V lookup: CDR1 SGHRS, CDR2 YFSETQ. There are 16 residues in the CDR3. The CDR3 here is CASSGGTGASTDTQYF. CDR3 nucleotide sequence: TGCGCCAGCAGCGGCGGGACAGGGGCGAGCACAGATACGCAGTATTTT.

The chain combines TRBV9 with TRBJ2-1; 13 nucleotides line up with TRBD2. Germline assignment: CDR1 SGDLS and CDR2 YYNGEE. Losses at the gene ends were 3 bases for V and 9 bases for J; bases not matched to a gene: 9. There are 16 residues in the CDR3. The CDR3 here is CASSGDTSGRAGEQFF. The DNA of the CDR3 is TGTGCCAGCAGCGGCGATACTAGCGGGAGGGCCGGTGAGCAGTTCTTC.

J is TRBJ2-7 and V is TRBV7-9; no reliable D call. From germline, CDR1 is SEHNR and CDR2 FQNEAQ (reference sequence). Trimming stripped 1 base from V and 2 bases from J, with 6 bases between. This CDR3 is 13 amino acids long. In nucleotides, the CDR3 is TGTGCCAGCAGCTTAGACTTTCCCTACGAGCAGTACTTC. Encoded protein: CASSLDFPYEQYF. The full variable domain, with the rest looked up from reference TRBV7-9 and TRBJ2-7, is DTGVSQNPRHKITKRGQNVTFRCDPISEHNRLYWYRQTLGQGPEFLTYFQNEAQLEKSRLLSDRFSAERPKGSFSTLEIQRTEQGDSAMYLCASSLDFPYEQYFGPGTRLTVT.

The count of this clone is one. The CDR3 spells CASSLRLTRNTF. In DNA, the CDR3 is TGTGCCAGCAGCCTCCGTTTAACTAGAAACACCTTC. V and J are TRBV7-3 and TRBJ1-2; D not resolved. From germline, CDR1 is SGHTA and CDR2 FQGTGA. The CDR3 length is 12 residues. Trimming cost V 5 bases and J 12 bases, with 16 bases left between them.

This clone showed up just a few times. CDR3 DNA sequence: TGTGCCAGCAGCGCCACTTCCTACGAGCAGTACTTC. Translation: CASSATSYEQYF. The chain recombines TRBV2 with TRBJ2-7; D gene ambiguous. Germline loops: CDR1 SNHLY, CDR2 FYNNEI. This CDR3 comprises 12 residues. The V end was cut by 6 bases, the J end by 1 base, with 7 bases between. Filled out from reference TRBV2 and TRBJ2-7, the complete variable domain reads EPEVTQTPSHQVTQMGQEVILRCVPISNHLYFYWYRQILGQKVEFLVSFYNNEISEKSEIFDDQFSVERPDGSNFTLKIRSTKLEDSAMYFCASSATSYEQYFGPGTRLTVT.

V usage is TRBV6-6 and J usage is TRBJ2-5, with 7 positions matching TRBD2. The CDR3 contains 14 residues. V gave up 10 bases and J gave up 7 bases; unmatched junction bases: 15. Germline V CDR1 and CDR2: MNHNY, SVGAGI (reference sequence). The CDR3 bases are TGTGCCATTGCACGGGCTAGCGGTATTGCGACCCAGTACTTC. It specifies CAIARASGIATQYF.

The rearrangement links TRBV11-3 to TRBJ2-2, with D possibly matching TRBD1 (6 bases). The CDR3 consists of 17 residues. Trimming removed 4 bases from V and 4 bases from J, with 19 bases in between. CDR1 and CDR2 (germline): SGHNT, YENEEA. CDR3 in DNA: TGTGCCAGCAGCTCGGATACAGGGCGAGGGGGCACCGGGGAGCTGTTTTTT. Translation gives CASSSDTGRGGTGELFF.

This chain joins TRBV29-1 and TRBJ1-2; 11 nucleotides align to TRBD1. CDR3 size: 13 residues. V shed 5 bases and J 7 bases; nucleotides not matched to a gene: 6. CDR1 is SQVTM, CDR2 ANQGSEA, per germline. The CDR3 DNA reads TGCAGCGTTCCGGGACAGGGGGTCGGTGGCTACACCTTC. Translated: CSVPGQGVGGYTF. The full variable domain, in which reference TRBV29-1 and TRBJ1-2 provide the parts outside the CDR3, is SAVISQKPSRDICQRGTSLTIQCQVDSQVTMMFWYRQQPGQSLTLIATANQGSEATYESGFVIDKFPISRPNLTFSTLTVSNMSPEDSSIYLCSVPGQGVGGYTFGSGTRLTVV.

This sequence joins TRBV7-9 and TRBJ2-7, with 12 bases lining up with TRBD2. CDR3 length equals 13 residues. From germline, CDR1 is SEHNR and CDR2 FQNEAQ (reference sequence). Germline trimming cut 11 bases from V and 4 bases from J; bases unmatched to any gene: 6. The CDR3 DNA follows: TGTGCCTCATTGACTAGCGGGAGTTACGAGCAGTACTTC. Its translation is CASLTSGSYEQYF. Looking up the rest from reference TRBV7-9 and TRBJ2-7 gives the full variable domain: DTGVSQNPRHKITKRGQNVTFRCDPISEHNRLYWYRQTLGQGPEFLTYFQNEAQLEKSRLLSDRFSAERPKGSFSTLEIQRTEQGDSAMYLCASLTSGSYEQYFGPGTRLTVT.

V usage is TRBV11-2 and J usage is TRBJ2-7; 7 bases align to TRBD1. Trimming took 3 bases from V and 3 from J; bases not matched to a gene: 2. The CDR3 has 13 amino acids. CDR1 and CDR2 from the germline V gene are SGHAT and FQNNGV. CDR3 residues: CASSFRQGYEQYF. The CDR3 coding sequence is TGTGCCAGCAGCTTTCGACAGGGCTACGAGCAGTACTTC.

This chain connects TRBV27 to TRBJ2-5; maybe TRBD2 (5 bases). Germline assignment: CDR1 MNHEY and CDR2 SMNVEV (reference sequence). The ends were cut back, 2 bases at V and 4 bases at J, with 11 bases in the middle. The CDR3 loop spans 14 amino acids. CDR3 in amino acids: CASSLRGDPETQYF. The CDR3 region has the DNA TGTGCCAGCAGTTTACGGGGAGACCCAGAGACCCAGTACTTC.

The chain employs TRBV20-1 and TRBJ2-7, with D hard to call. Germline V gives CDR1 DFQATT, CDR2 SNEGSKA (reference sequence). V was trimmed by 5 bases and J by 3 bases, leaving 8 bases between them. This CDR3 comprises 11 residues. The CDR3, as DNA: TGCAGTGCTCCGTACTTCTACGAGCAGTACTTC. This codes for CSAPYFYEQYF.

The chain couples TRBV6-6 to TRBJ2-7; D unclear. Trimming stripped 5 bases from V and 0 bases from J, with 11 bases between. Germline V lookup: CDR1 MNHNY, CDR2 SVGAGI (reference sequence). This CDR3 has 14 residues. CDR3 region: CASSLEESSYEQYF. CDR3 DNA sequence: TGTGCCAGCAGTCTAGAAGAAAGCTCCTACGAGCAGTACTTC.

The chain recombines TRBV10-3 with TRBJ2-5; the D gene is possibly TRBD1 (5 bases). Trimming took 5 bases from V and 1 from J, leaving 14 bases between them. Germline CDR1 is ENHRY and CDR2 is SYGVKD. The CDR3 consists of 15 residues. CDR3 in DNA: TGTGCCATCAGTCAGCGACAGTTCCCCCAAGAGACCCAGTACTTC. It yields the protein CAISQRQFPQETQYF.

This chain joins TRBV5-8 and TRBJ1-2; weak D call: TRBD1 (5 bases). Germline assignment: CDR1 SGHTS and CDR2 YDEGEE. Trimming pared 6 bases from V and 8 bases from J, leaving 17 bases between. The CDR3 contains 13 residues. Here the CDR3 reads CASIQPRVGGYTF. Here the CDR3 DNA reads TGTGCCAGCATACAACCCAGGGTCGGGGGCTACACCTTC.

The chain employs TRBV7-2 and TRBJ2-1, with 8 bases identical to TRBD2. The CDR3 contains 15 residues. Per germline, CDR1 SGHTA and CDR2 FQGNSA. Trimming at V came to 5 bases and at J to 3 bases, leaving 6 bases not matched to a gene. CDR3 DNA: TGTGCCAGCAGCCCGACGGGACTAGTCTACAATGAGCAGTTCTTC. Translated, it gives CASSPTGLVYNEQFF.

The chain joins TRBV27 to TRBJ2-3; 7 bases are a match to TRBD2. From germline, CDR1 is MNHEY and CDR2 SMNVEV (reference sequence). The trim removed 2 bases at V and 3 bases at J, leaving 5 bases unmatched. The CDR3 covers 15 residues. The CDR3: CASSLGREFTDTQYF. CDR3 DNA sequence: TGTGCCAGCAGTTTAGGGCGGGAGTTTACAGATACGCAGTATTTT.

The V gene is TRBV10-2, the J gene TRBJ2-1; the D gene is possibly TRBD1 (5 bases). This CDR3 is 15 amino acids long. V was clipped by 8 bases and J by 4 bases, with 18 bases between them. Germline V gives CDR1 WSHSY, CDR2 SAAADI. CDR3 DNA: TGCGCCAGCGGCGACAGTATTAGACTTTACAATGAGCAGTTCTTC. Its translation: CASGDSIRLYNEQFF.

This sequence joins TRBV15 and TRBJ2-5, with 13 bases aligning to TRBD2. The CDR3 totals 17 residues. Per the germline V gene, CDR1 is LNHNV and CDR2 is YYDKDF (reference sequence). V was clipped by 0 bases and J by 5 bases; unmatched bases: 6. In DNA, the CDR3 is TGTGCCACCAGCAGAGATAGAGGACTAGCGGGAGACGAGACCCAGTACTTC. Residues: CATSRDRGLAGDETQYF.

The CDR3 region has the DNA TGTGCCAGCAGCAAAGGCCTACTCGTTCCAAACGAGCAGTACTTC. This gives the protein CASSKGLLVPNEQYF. The rearrangement uses TRBV21-1 and TRBJ2-7; whether TRBD2, the table's D call, matches the DNA was not checked. TRBV21-1 is a pseudogene. The CDR3 sequence is 15 residues long.

The chain is built from TRBV29-1 and TRBJ1-1; 7 bases are a match to TRBD1. CDR3 length equals 12 residues. The V segment lost 5 bases and the J segment 6 bases; nucleotides outside the gene matches: 6. CDR1 is SQVTM and CDR2 is ANQGSEA in the germline V gene. The CDR3 DNA follows: TGCAGCGTTACCTCCGGGACAGCTGAAGCTTTCTTT. It codes for CSVTSGTAEAFF.

About this clone: Additional DNA sequences in this sample encode the identical CDR3. The V and J genes are TRBV5-6 and TRBJ2-3; 11 nucleotides align to TRBD2. In germline, CDR1 is SGHDT, CDR2 YYEEEE. This CDR3 spans 16 amino acids. Trimming at V came to 8 bases and at J to 11 bases, leaving 19 bases not matched to a gene. The CDR3 reads CASTSGLAGITDGQYF. The CDR3 nucleotides are TGTGCCAGTACCTCAGGACTAGCGGGCATAACGGACGGGCAGTATTTT.